The clone carrying this T cell receptor (beta chain) showed up many times. Its target is not known. Hyperthyroidism patients had new diagnoses, durations under 2 months, and ages of 18 to 65. The diagnostic workup employed clinical symptoms, serum thyroxine, TRAb, thyroid ultrasound and orbital computed tomography. As the template, RNA transcripts were used to amplify TCR beta CDR3 regions. The first round was an RT-PCR with HTBI primers, and the second round was a multiplex PCR. TCRdb fed the multiplex PCR reads into MiXCR, producing one record per CDR3 protein. The profile shows hundreds of thousands of distinct CDR3 sequences, 22% of them singletons. CDR3 length: 15 residues. The germline CDR1 and CDR2 sequences are SGHRS and YFSETQ. V shed 4 bases and J shed 3 bases, with 17 bases lying between them. This entry is derived from a study of Graves' ophthalmopathy and Graves' hyperthyroidism. Study results and caveats: Blood repertoires reportedly contained most expanded thyroid clonotypes above 0.001 frequency. Using 13 signatures, a model distinguished ophthalmopathy from stable hyperthyroidism, reaching 87.88% sensitivity and 65% to 84% specificity.

The rearrangement links TRBV5-1 to TRBJ2-7; D unresolved. The TCR was taken from a woman aged 18-35 years with stable Graves' hyperthyroidism. Some clones in this sample may be carry-over from other donors' samples. The material sequenced was peripheral blood. For the CDR3, the DNA is TGCGCCAGCAGCCCCGTCGTCTCTTCCGGCTACGAGCAGTACTTC. Its protein is CASSPVVSSGYEQYF. The full variable domain, its missing parts supplied by reference TRBV5-1 and TRBJ2-7, is KAGVTQTPRYLIKTRGQQVTLSCSPISGHRSVSWYQQTPGQGLQFLFEYFSETQRNKGNFPGRFSGRQFSNSRSEMNVSTLELGDSALYLCASSPVVSSGYEQYFGPGTRLTVT.